This is a list of T cell receptor beta chains from one sample in a study of blood T cell repertoires in COVID-19. Here immunoSEQ multiplex PCR was the method, and the copy in TCRdb shows in-frame clones only, minus some. This table holds tens of thousands of clones, about nine tenths found once. The sample comprised peripheral blood. These receptors were taken from an elderly woman with active or convalescent COVID-19. CDR3s include the opening cysteine and the closing phenylalanine or tryptophan. The order of the fields is CDR3 DNA, CDR3 protein, clone size, J gene, V gene, CDR3 length, D gene. A D gene is named only where the DNA matches it firmly. Rows may omit the clone size; those that give it use once, few, many or a size class.

TGTGCCAGCAAGTCCCTACGGGCCGGGGAGCTGTTTTTT	CASKSLRAGELFF	.	TRBJ2-2	TRBV2	13	.
TGTGCCAGCAGCGTTCACGGACTAGCGGGGGGCCAAGAGACCCAGTACTTC	CASSVHGLAGGQETQYF	.	TRBJ2-5	TRBV9	17	TRBD2
TGCAGCGTCTCGGGAAGGGACACAGATACGCAGTATTTT	CSVSGRDTDTQYF	.	TRBJ2-3	TRBV29-1	13	.
TGTGCCAGCAGCCCTGGACTAGCGCGGACAGATACGCAGTATTTT	CASSPGLARTDTQYF	few	TRBJ2-3	TRBV4-2	15	TRBD2
TGTGCCAGCAGTGTGGGACACGGTCGCTACAATGAGCAGTTCTTC	CASSVGHGRYNEQFF	.	TRBJ2-1	TRBV6-4	15	.
TGTGCCACCGCGTCCCGGAGGTGGTACTCCTACAATGAGCAGTTCTTC	CATASRRWYSYNEQFF	.	TRBJ2-1	TRBV28	16	.
TGTGCCAGCAGCTCAGAGCGGGGGGAAGTGACAGATACGCAGTATTTT	CASSSERGEVTDTQYF	.	TRBJ2-3	TRBV5-4	16	TRBD2
TGTGCCAGCCAGGGAGGGGAGACCCAGTACTTC	CASQGGETQYF	.	TRBJ2-5	TRBV2	11	TRBD2
TGCGCCAGCAGTGAGTCTGCGGCCGGTGTAGAGACCCAGTACTTC	CASSESAAGVETQYF	.	TRBJ2-5	TRBV10-2	15	.
TGTGCCAGCTCACCGGGACAGAAAGAGACCCAGTACTTC	CASSPGQKETQYF	.	TRBJ2-5	TRBV18	13	TRBD1
TGTGCCAGCTCAAAACAGGGCTCTGGGGCCAACGTCCTGACTTTC	CASSKQGSGANVLTF	.	TRBJ2-6	TRBV18	15	.
TGTGCCAGTAGTATAGGCCGGCAGGGCGGTCAGCCCCAGCATTTT	CASSIGRQGGQPQHF	.	TRBJ1-5	TRBV19	15	.
TGTGCCAGCAGCTTATCATGGGGGGGCAGCTATGGCTACACCTTC	CASSLSWGGSYGYTF	.	TRBJ1-2	TRBV7-2	15	.
TGTGCCAGCAGAGAAAGACTAGCGGGAGCCAAAAACATTCAGTACTTC	CASRERLAGAKNIQYF	.	TRBJ2-4	TRBV2	16	TRBD2
TGTGCCACCAGTGATTCAGGACCGACAGAAATACATCAGCCCCAGCATTTT	CATSDSGPTEIHQPQHF	.	TRBJ1-5	TRBV24-1	17	.
TGTGCCAGTAGCCCGACAGGGGAGATCCTCGAGCAGTACTTC	CASSPTGEILEQYF	.	TRBJ2-7	TRBV19	14	TRBD1
TGCGCCAGCAGCCTTGCGGGAGTTGCAACTAATGAAAAACTGTTTTTT	CASSLAGVATNEKLFF	.	TRBJ1-4	TRBV5-1	16	.
TGTGCCAGCAGTTTAGGATGGGGCAGGGCGAATAATTCACCCCTCCACTTT	CASSLGWGRANNSPLHF	once	TRBJ1-6	TRBV28	17	.
TGTGCCAGCAGTGAAGCGGTACAGTTTCCCGAGCAGTACTTC	CASSEAVQFPEQYF	.	TRBJ2-7	TRBV6-1	14	.
TGTGCCAGCAGTTTACCCGGGATCGAGGAAAAACTGTTTTTT	CASSLPGIEEKLFF	.	TRBJ1-4	TRBV28	14	.
TGTGCCAGTAGTCAAGAATATGGAGGTCATTCAGGGACAGGCCGGTATTTT	CASSQEYGGHSGTGRYF	.	TRBJ2-3	TRBV19	17	TRBD1
TGCAGCGTTGCAGCGGGACAGGGGGCTTTTGGCTACACCTTC	CSVAAGQGAFGYTF	.	TRBJ1-2	TRBV29-1	14	TRBD1
TGTGCCAGCAGCTTGGCGTCGGGTTCGAGTGAGCAGTTCTTC	CASSLASGSSEQFF	.	TRBJ2-1	TRBV5-5	14	.
TGTGCCAGCAGTCCTGACAGGCCGGCCTACGAGCAGTACTTC	CASSPDRPAYEQYF	.	TRBJ2-7	TRBV25-1	14	.
TGTGCCAGCAGAAGAGGGGGCGCTGACACTGAAGCTTTCTTT	CASRRGGADTEAFF	.	TRBJ1-1	TRBV6-5	14	TRBD1
TGTGCCAGCAGCTCCCCCGGGACAGCTGGGCGAGGCACTGAAGCTTTCTTT	CASSSPGTAGRGTEAFF	.	TRBJ1-1	TRBV7-2	17	TRBD1
TGTGCCAGCAAGGGACTCAACTCCTACGAGCAGTACTTC	CASKGLNSYEQYF	once	TRBJ2-7	TRBV27	13	.
TGTGCCAGCAGCTTAGGGGACAGTAATTCACCCCTCCACTTT	CASSLGDSNSPLHF	few	TRBJ1-6	TRBV11-2	14	TRBD1